This TCR beta chain was sequenced for a study of blood T cell repertoires in COVID-19. For the study at large: Italy, Spain and the United States were the sources of the convalescent and acute COVID-19 samples. T cells, B-cell-depleted T cells, or PBMCs provided the cDNA or gDNA that served as material.

Authors' processing steps: How many nucleated cells were present was estimated from reference gene primer amplification. Repertoires were generated with immunoSEQ multiplex PCR, while TCRdb's copy carries only in-frame clones and drops some. That table gives V, J and clone size, and the DNA gave D and trimming. The profile shows just over 95,000 clones, approximately 90% of them singletons. The V end was cut by 5 bases, the J end by 3 bases, with 13 bases between. The CDR3 extends over 14 amino acids. Germline CDR1 MNHEY, CDR2 SVGAGI. The receptor was isolated from a middle-aged man with acute or convalescent COVID-19. V usage is TRBV6-5 and J usage is TRBJ1-2; D possibly corresponds to TRBD1 (5 bases). Sequencing was done on a sample of peripheral blood. The DNA of the CDR3 is TGTGCCAGCAGTATGGGGGGTAAGGACTATGGCTACACCTTC. It is translated as CASSMGGKDYGYTF.